This TCR beta chain emerged from a study of blood T cell repertoires in COVID-19. This CDR3 region has 21 residues. The germline V gene has CDR1 LNHDA and CDR2 SQIVND (reference sequence). With V trimmed by 2 bases and J by 0 bases, 17 bases remained unmatched. Clones were sequenced by immunoSEQ multiplex PCR, and TCRdb holds only the in-frame ones, with some missing. The sample shows some 300,000 clones, more than 75% of them seen only once. V is TRBV19 and J is TRBJ1-4, with 8 bases fitting TRBD1. Sequencing was done on a sample of PBMCs or T cells enriched from blood (not recorded which). The sequence came from a woman in her fifties or sixties in a cohort exposed to, infected with or recovered from COVID-19 (not recorded which). The DNA for the CDR3 is TGTGCCAGTAGTATAATGGCGCCGGGACAGGCCAGAAGATCAACTAATGAAAAACTGTTTTTT. It translates to CASSIMAPGQARRSTNEKLFF.